Shown below are 27 T cell receptor beta chains from a single sample sequenced in a study of graft-versus-host responses after intestinal transplantation. These receptors' targets are unknown. Sequenced by immunoSEQ multiplex PCR; TCRdb stores in-frame clones only, minus some. The repertoire consists of more than 75,000 clones, with around 93% occurring once and the leading ten covering 0.3% to 0.35%. Sequenced material: unstimulated CD4+ T cells sorted from spleen or lymph node cells, taken before transplant. The receptors here all came from a human donor who was the organ donor for an intestinal transplant.

The chain's CDR3 is CASSLGDRVAQPQHF. DNA of the CDR3: TGTGCCAGCAGTTTAGGAGACAGGGTCGCTCAGCCCCAGCATTTT. V is TRBV28 and J is TRBJ1-5; 7 positions agree with TRBD1. Germline V gene sequence: CDR1 MDHEN, CDR2 SYDVKM. V was clipped by 2 bases and J by 6 bases; unmatched bases: 7. The CDR3 spans 15 residues.

The V and J genes are TRBV5-4 and TRBJ2-1; the D gene is possibly TRBD2 (6 bases). This CDR3 comprises 12 residues. The V gene lost 6 bases and the J gene lost 9 bases, with 13 bases spanning the gap. From germline, CDR1 is SGHNT and CDR2 YYREEE (reference sequence). CDR3 loop: CASTGGTPEQFF. CDR3 DNA: TGTGCCAGCACTGGGGGGACCCCTGAGCAGTTCTTC.

This chain joins TRBV5-4 and TRBJ1-1; 11 bases are a match to TRBD1. Per germline, CDR1 SGHNT and CDR2 YYREEE (reference sequence). Trimming at V came to 1 base and at J to 0 bases, leaving 5 bases not matched to a gene. The CDR3 spans 17 residues. The DNA for the CDR3 is TGTGCCAGCAGCTTGCCGGGGACAGGGGGGATGAACACTGAAGCTTTCTTT. The encoded protein is CASSLPGTGGMNTEAFF.

The chain combines TRBV7-2 with TRBJ2-3; the match to TRBD1 covers 9 bases. V was clipped by 4 bases and J by 6 bases; unmatched bases: 5. The CDR3 spans 14 residues. Germline V lookup: CDR1 SGHTA, CDR2 FQGNSA. This CDR3 is CASSYGQGTDTQYF. CDR3 nucleotides: TGTGCCAGCAGCTACGGACAGGGGACGGATACGCAGTATTTT.

This clone was detected a few times. V usage is TRBV6-5 and J usage is TRBJ1-1, with D possibly TRBD1 on 5 matching bases. Germline CDR1 and CDR2: MNHEY and SVGAGI. The CDR3 consists of 13 residues. Deletions cut 5 bases from V and 7 bases from J, with 14 bases between. The CDR3 sequence is CASSKGPWGEAFF. The CDR3 region has the DNA TGTGCCAGCAGTAAGGGGCCCTGGGGTGAAGCTTTCTTT.

A few counts support this clone. This chain joins TRBV5-1 and TRBJ2-1; 8 nucleotides line up with TRBD2. In germline, CDR1 is SGHRS, CDR2 YFSETQ. The CDR3 contains 16 residues. Unmatched junction bases numbered 5, after V lost 0 bases and J lost 3 bases. The CDR3 nucleotides are TGCGCCAGCAGCTTGGGGTTTGCGGGGGGCTACAATGAGCAGTTCTTC. This codes for CASSLGFAGGYNEQFF.

The gene calls are TRBV9 and TRBJ2-1; D possibly corresponds to TRBD2 (7 bases). The germline V gene has CDR1 SGDLS and CDR2 YYNGEE. Trimming left V 1 base short and J 9 bases short, with 20 bases between. The CDR3 consists of 16 residues. The DNA of the CDR3 is TGTGCCAGCAGCGTATGGGAGGGGGGGCCTGGACGTGAGCAGTTCTTC. This encodes CASSVWEGGPGREQFF.

The chain joins TRBV28 to TRBJ1-4; TRBD1 matches at 7 bases. The J segment lost 3 bases and the V segment lost 7 bases, leaving 8 bases of the junction unmatched. Germline V gene data show CDR1 as MDHEN and CDR2 as SYDVKM. CDR3 length equals 15 residues. This CDR3 reads CASNSPGTANEKLFF. As DNA, the CDR3 is TGTGCCAGCAATTCACCCGGGACAGCTAATGAAAAACTGTTTTTT.

The CDR3 is CASSLFRQATSWGPDEQYF. CDR3 DNA sequence: TGTGCCAGCAGTTTGTTTCGTCAGGCGACGTCCTGGGGGCCCGACGAGCAGTACTTC. The chain couples TRBV28 to TRBJ2-7; weak D call: TRBD1 (6 bases). CDR1 and CDR2 (germline): MDHEN, SYDVKM. The V gene lost 3 bases and the J gene lost 5 bases, with 29 bases spanning the gap. The CDR3 has 19 amino acids.

This clone came up once. The chain joins TRBV28 to TRBJ1-4, with D unresolved. The CDR3 has 13 residues. Trimming pared 5 bases from V and 1 base from J, leaving 5 bases between. In germline, CDR1 is MDHEN, CDR2 SYDVKM. CDR3 DNA: TGTGCCAGCAGTCAGATAACTAATGAAAAACTGTTTTTT. Translated, it gives CASSQITNEKLFF.

CDR3 sequence (DNA): TGTGCCAGCAGCACGGGACTAGCGGGGGGACAAGAGACCCAGTACTTC. Translated, it gives CASSTGLAGGQETQYF. This sequence joins TRBV11-3 and TRBJ2-5; 15 nucleotides agree with TRBD2. The CDR3 loop spans 16 amino acids. Germline CDR1 is SGHNT and CDR2 is YENEEA. V dropped 5 bases and J dropped 2; count of bases not matched to a gene: 3.

The chain couples TRBV7-9 to TRBJ2-3, with D perhaps TRBD2 (6 bases). The CDR3 has 19 residues. Germline CDR1 SEHNR, CDR2 FQNEAQ (reference sequence). V was trimmed by 0 bases and J by 3 bases, leaving 22 bases between them. The CDR3 sequence is CASSLAIGRPPGRTDTQYF. Written as DNA, the CDR3 is TGTGCCAGCAGCTTAGCGATCGGGAGACCCCCAGGAAGGACAGATACGCAGTATTTT.

The chain couples TRBV5-4 to TRBJ2-3; D may be TRBD2 (5 bases). The germline V gene has CDR1 SGHNT and CDR2 YYREEE (reference sequence). The CDR3 totals 13 residues. The V and J ends lost 1 base and 4 bases respectively, with 7 bases between them. This CDR3 reads CASSLPGSDTQYF. The CDR3 DNA reads as TGTGCCAGCAGCTTGCCGGGGTCAGATACGCAGTATTTT.

This sequence joins TRBV2 and TRBJ2-1, with 10 nucleotides matching TRBD1. The CDR3 is 13 amino acids. Germline V CDR1 and CDR2: SNHLY, FYNNEI. The trim removed 11 bases at V and 8 bases at J, leaving 9 bases unmatched. The CDR3 reads CAGAGTGVYEQFF. For the CDR3, the DNA is TGTGCCGGAGCCGGGACAGGGGTCTATGAGCAGTTCTTC.

The chain couples TRBV5-1 to TRBJ2-5, with 7 bases that match TRBD2. V dropped 4 bases and J dropped 4; count of bases not matched to a gene: 10. Germline values: CDR1 SGHRS, CDR2 YFSETQ. This CDR3 is 15 amino acids long. The CDR3 loop reads CASSPGTTPPETQYF. The CDR3 nucleotides read TGCGCCAGCAGCCCCGGGACTACTCCACCAGAGACCCAGTACTTC.

This clone was recorded once. The J gene is TRBJ1-1, the V gene TRBV30; D remains ambiguous. V was clipped by 5 bases and J by 10 bases, with 17 bases between them. Germline V lookup: CDR1 GTSNPN, CDR2 SVGIG (reference sequence). The CDR3 consists of 12 residues. The CDR3 DNA reads TGTGCCTGGGGAAACCTGGAGAGATCAGCTTTCTTT. Translated, it gives CAWGNLERSAFF.

V gene TRBV10-3 combines with J gene TRBJ2-2, with TRBD1 as a possible D gene (5 bases). V was cut by 8 bases and J by 5 bases, with 15 bases left in between. The length of the CDR3 is 14 residues. Germline V lookup: CDR1 ENHRY, CDR2 SYGVKD. The CDR3 spells CAIGAGQETGELFF. In nucleotides, the CDR3 is TGTGCCATCGGGGCAGGCCAGGAGACCGGGGAGCTGTTTTTT.

About this clone itself: The same CDR3 is also encoded by other DNA sequences in this sample. This chain uses TRBV6-5 with TRBJ1-2; 8 nucleotides align to TRBD1. The ends lost 3 bases at V and 4 bases at J; junction bases unmatched: 4. Germline-derived CDR1 and CDR2 are MNHEY and SVGAGI. This CDR3 comprises 14 residues. CDR3 sequence reads: CASSYSTGGYGYTF. DNA for the CDR3: TGTGCCAGCAGTTATTCCACAGGGGGCTATGGCTACACCTTC.

This clone was seen once. The chain carries TRBV27 and TRBJ2-1; TRBD2 matches at 10 bases. Germline lookup yields CDR1 MNHEY and CDR2 SMNVEV (reference sequence). J gave up 6 bases and V 1 base, and 18 bases lay outside the gene matches. This CDR3 contains 20 residues. The CDR3 nucleotides are TGTGCCAGCAGTTTATTCTCGGTCACTAGCGGGACCTCAGGGAGCAATGAGCAGTTCTTC. Protein product: CASSLFSVTSGTSGSNEQFF.

The gene calls are TRBV5-1 and TRBJ2-3, with 8 bases that match TRBD2. Germline-derived CDR1 and CDR2 are SGHRS and YFSETQ. V lost 0 bases and J lost 4; bases outside the gene matches: 1. This CDR3 spans 14 amino acids. The CDR3 nucleotides read TGCGCCAGCAGCTTGGAACTAGCGGCAGATACGCAGTATTTT. It yields the protein CASSLELAADTQYF.

CDR3 protein: CAISEGHYTGELFF. In DNA, the CDR3 is TGTGCCATCAGTGAAGGACATTATACCGGGGAGCTGTTTTTT. The rearrangement uses TRBV10-3 and TRBJ2-2, with a tentative D call TRBD1 (5 bases). CDR1 is ENHRY and CDR2 is SYGVKD in the germline V gene. V shed 3 bases and J shed 5 bases, with 10 bases lying between them. CDR3 length: 14 amino acids.

V and J are TRBV4-1 and TRBJ2-5; TRBD1 matches at 9 bases. After removal of 3 bases from V and 5 bases from J, the junction contained 10 bases not matched to a gene. The CDR3 has 16 amino acids. CDR1 MGHRA and CDR2 YSYEKL come from the germline V gene. The chain's CDR3 is CASSQDRGYKGETQYF. The CDR3 bases are TGCGCCAGCAGCCAGGACAGGGGTTACAAGGGGGAGACCCAGTACTTC.

The rearrangement links TRBV7-9 to TRBJ1-3, with D uncertain. This CDR3 has 17 residues. With 7 bases removed from V and 0 bases from J, the gap between germline ends came to 19 bases. Germline V gene lookup returns CDR1 SEHNR and CDR2 FQNEAQ (reference sequence). The CDR3 nucleotides are TGTGCCAGCACCAATAGATCGGGAATAAGCTCTGGAAACACCATATATTTT. Translated, it gives CASTNRSGISSGNTIYF. Full variable domain (missing parts from reference TRBV7-9 and TRBJ1-3): DTGVSQNPRHKITKRGQNVTFRCDPISEHNRLYWYRQTLGQGPEFLTYFQNEAQLEKSRLLSDRFSAERPKGSFSTLEIQRTEQGDSAMYLCASTNRSGISSGNTIYFGEGSWLTVV.

The rearrangement uses TRBV21-1 and TRBJ2-3; the DNA was not compared with TRBD1, the D call given in the table. TRBV21-1 is labeled a pseudogene. This CDR3 is built from 18 residues. The CDR3 DNA follows: TGTGCCAGCAGCCCCTACGGCGAGGGGGCGAACAACACAGATACGCAGTATTTT. Translating it yields CASSPYGEGANNTDTQYF.

The chain recombines TRBV5-6 with TRBJ2-1, with TRBD2 identical over 8 bases. The CDR3 is 17 amino acids. Germline V gives CDR1 SGHDT, CDR2 YYEEEE. V gave up 0 bases and J gave up 0 bases; unmatched junction bases: 5. The CDR3 sequence: CASSLGGSGTSYNEQFF. The CDR3 region has the DNA TGTGCCAGCAGCTTGGGGGGTAGCGGGACCTCCTACAATGAGCAGTTCTTC.

The rearrangement uses TRBV5-4 and TRBJ1-1; 7 bases align to TRBD1. This CDR3 comprises 14 residues. The junction had 8 bases not matched to a gene; V was cut back by 5 bases and J by 4 bases. From germline, CDR1 is SGHNT and CDR2 YYREEE (reference sequence). CDR3 amino acids: CASSNEGAGTEAFF. CDR3 nucleotides: TGTGCCAGCAGTAATGAGGGGGCCGGCACTGAAGCTTTCTTT. The full variable domain, its missing parts supplied by reference TRBV5-4 and TRBJ1-1, is ETGVTQSPTHLIKTRGQQVTLRCSSQSGHNTVSWYQQALGQGPQFIFQYYREEENGRGNFPPRFSGLQFPNYSSELNVNALELDDSALYLCASSNEGAGTEAFFGQGTRLTVV.

The chain joins TRBV18 to TRBJ1-1, with TRBD1 identical over 7 bases. Germline-derived CDR1 and CDR2 are KGHSH and LQKENI. V lost 3 bases, J lost 1 base, and 8 bases stayed unmatched. The CDR3 consists of 16 residues. The CDR3 is CASSPYRTGQNTEAFF. CDR3 bases: TGTGCCAGCTCACCGTATCGGACAGGACAGAACACTGAAGCTTTCTTT.